Listed below are T cell receptor beta chains from one sample, sequenced in a study of control samples from healthy donors and cancer patients. Data came from immunoSEQ multiplex PCR; TCRdb stores just in-frame clones and leaves some out. The data show 100,000 or so clones, less than 90% seen once. Sequencing was done on a sample of blood. Receptor source: a woman in her forties or fifties in good health. Each CDR3 is given with its conserved first and last residue. The D gene is left open where the match is weak.

D gene: -; V gene: TRBV14; J gene: TRBJ1-4; CDR3 protein: CASSQPTGLGLGEKLFF; CDR3 DNA: TGTGCCAGCAGCCAACCCACAGGTCTGGGATTGGGCGAAAAACTGTTTTTT
D gene: TRBD1; V gene: TRBV30; J gene: TRBJ1-2; CDR3 protein: CAWSASSGTGVGYTF; CDR3 DNA: TGTGCCTGGAGTGCCTCCTCCGGGACAGGGGTGGGCTACACCTTC
D gene: TRBD2; V gene: TRBV7-6; J gene: TRBJ2-3; CDR3 protein: CASSPGLPSTDTQYF; CDR3 DNA: TGTGCCAGCAGCCCGGGACTACCGAGCACAGATACGCAGTATTTT
D gene: -; V gene: TRBV12-3/TRBV12-4; J gene: TRBJ2-5; CDR3 protein: CASSGDRGTQYF; CDR3 DNA: TGTGCCAGCAGCGGGGATCGGGGGACCCAGTACTTC
D gene: TRBD2; V gene: TRBV11-3; J gene: TRBJ2-7; CDR3 protein: CASSGGGRWDEQYF; CDR3 DNA: TGTGCCAGCAGCGGGGGGGGTCGTTGGGACGAGCAGTACTTC
D gene: -; V gene: TRBV20-1; J gene: TRBJ1-2; CDR3 protein: CSASIAGFGNYGYTF; CDR3 DNA: TGCAGTGCTAGTATTGCAGGGTTCGGGAACTATGGCTACACCTTC
D gene: -; V gene: TRBV5-1; J gene: TRBJ1-3; CDR3 protein: CASSLDLTSGNTIYF; CDR3 DNA: TGCGCCAGCAGCTTGGACCTTACCTCTGGAAACACCATATATTTT
D gene: TRBD1; V gene: TRBV7-2; J gene: TRBJ1-4; CDR3 protein: CASSLVGTGLQKLFF; CDR3 DNA: TGTGCCAGCAGCTTAGTCGGGACAGGGCTTCAAAAACTGTTTTTT
D gene: -; V gene: TRBV28; J gene: TRBJ1-2; CDR3 protein: CATFMINYGYTF; CDR3 DNA: TGTGCCACCTTCATGATTAACTATGGCTACACCTTC
D gene: -; V gene: TRBV14; J gene: TRBJ2-5; CDR3 protein: CASSQVKETQYF; CDR3 DNA: TGTGCCAGCAGCCAAGTTAAAGAGACCCAGTACTTC